This passage covers 27 T cell receptor beta chains from one sample sequenced in a study of CD8+ T cells in alopecia areata. It was cDNA, reverse transcribed from extracted RNA, that served as the sequencing template. Sequenced by immunoSEQ multiplex PCR; TCRdb stores in-frame clones only, minus some. This table has more than 200,000 clones, under 70% appearing once. Treatment: oral pan-JAK inhibitor, 5-10 mg twice daily. Sequenced material: CD4+ T cells sorted from blood, taken at week 4, from a patient treated with tofacitinib. These receptors all come from a human donor with alopecia areata.

V usage is TRBV25-1 and J usage is TRBJ2-7; D is possibly TRBD1 (6 bases). Trimming removed 3 bases at V and 3 bases at J, with 9 bases between. CDR3 length: 13 amino acids. Germline CDR1 is MGHDK and CDR2 is SYGVNS. Here the CDR3 reads CASSDDRNYEQYF. In DNA form, the CDR3 reads TGTGCCAGCAGTGACGACAGGAACTACGAGCAGTACTTC.

This clone turned up a few times. V usage is TRBV10-3 and J usage is TRBJ2-5; 11 bases fit TRBD2. V shed 7 bases, J shed 4 bases, and the junction held 8 bases outside the gene matches. CDR3 length: 15 amino acids. Germline CDR1 and CDR2: ENHRY and SYGVKD. This CDR3 is CAITKGLAEGETQYF. The CDR3 DNA follows: TGTGCCATCACTAAGGGACTAGCGGAAGGAGAGACCCAGTACTTC.

This clone was picked up a small number of times. The chain recombines TRBV7-9 with TRBJ2-6; D possibly uses TRBD1 or TRBD2 (5 bases each). Looked up from germline, CDR1 is SEHNR and CDR2 is FQNEAQ (reference sequence). Trimming pared 5 bases from V and 0 bases from J, leaving 14 bases between. CDR3 length: 17 amino acids. The CDR3 reads CASSPLGRSSGANVLTF. CDR3 coding DNA: TGTGCCAGCAGCCCCTTGGGACGGAGCTCTGGGGCCAACGTCCTGACTTTC.

The genes are TRBV5-8 and TRBJ2-3; D is ambiguous. CDR3 length: 14 residues. Germline V gives CDR1 SGHTS, CDR2 YDEGEE. Trimming removed 4 bases from V and 0 bases from J, with 9 bases in between. The CDR3 region has the DNA TGTGCCAGCAGCCATAGGATAAGCACAGATACGCAGTATTTT. Its protein is CASSHRISTDTQYF.

The chain carries TRBV7-2 and TRBJ2-5; unclear D gene. Germline V gene data show CDR1 as SGHTA and CDR2 as FQGNSA. Trimming shortened V by 5 bases and J by 5 bases, and 15 bases separated the two germline ends. This CDR3 is built from 14 residues. In DNA form, the CDR3 reads TGTGCCAGCAGCCGCGCTGGGGTCAGGGAGACCCAGTACTTC. Translating it yields CASSRAGVRETQYF.

The rearrangement joins TRBV7-2 to TRBJ1-2; unclear D gene. Trimming took 3 bases from V and 3 from J, leaving 11 bases between them. CDR1 and CDR2 (germline): SGHTA, FQGNSA. The CDR3 has 14 residues. CDR3 sequence: CASSFLEGDYGYTF. The CDR3 nucleotides read TGTGCCAGCAGCTTCTTGGAGGGCGACTATGGCTACACCTTC.

This clone was observed a single time. The chain joins TRBV30 to TRBJ2-5, with 8 bases fitting TRBD2. Per germline, CDR1 GTSNPN and CDR2 SVGIG (reference sequence). The V and J ends lost 4 bases and 4 bases, in that order; junction bases with no gene match: 5. CDR3 length: 13 residues. This chain's CDR3 is CAWTRGGPETQYF. As DNA, the CDR3 is TGTGCCTGGACTCGGGGGGGCCCAGAGACCCAGTACTTC.

J is TRBJ1-2 and V is TRBV14; D unclear. CDR1 and CDR2 from the germline V gene are SGHDN and FVKESK. CDR3 length: 17 residues. V dropped 0 bases and J dropped 2 bases, with 16 bases sitting between them. CDR3 DNA: TGTGCCAGCAGCCAAGAAGGAGGGCAGCTGATGAACTATGGCTACACCTTC. It yields the protein CASSQEGGQLMNYGYTF.

This clone was found a few times. CDR3 sequence (DNA): TGCGCCAGCAGCGTGACTAGCGGGGGCCTAAATGAGCAGTTCTTC. Protein: CASSVTSGGLNEQFF. This chain joins TRBV5-1 and TRBJ2-1, with 12 bases matching TRBD2. The ends lost 4 bases at V and 7 bases at J; junction bases unmatched: 6. Germline-derived CDR1 and CDR2 are SGHRS and YFSETQ. The CDR3 runs 15 residues. The variable domain in full, completed from reference TRBV5-1 and TRBJ2-1, reads KAGVTQTPRYLIKTRGQQVTLSCSPISGHRSVSWYQQTPGQGLQFLFEYFSETQRNKGNFPGRFSGRQFSNSRSEMNVSTLELGDSALYLCASSVTSGGLNEQFFGPGTRLTVL.

This clone was counted a few times. CDR3 DNA sequence: TGTGCCAGTAGTTCGGACAGCTATGGCTACACCTTC. Translation gives CASSSDSYGYTF. The rearrangement joins TRBV19 to TRBJ1-2; maybe TRBD1 (6 bases). The CDR3 sequence is 12 residues long. CDR1 and CDR2 from the germline V gene are LNHDA and SQIVND (reference sequence). The germline V and J ends were trimmed by 5 bases and 4 bases, with 8 bases remaining between them.

This chain links TRBV29-1 with TRBJ2-7, with 10 bases fitting TRBD2. From germline, CDR1 is SQVTM and CDR2 ANQGSEA. The CDR3 runs 12 residues. V shed 4 bases, J shed 9 bases, and the junction held 6 bases outside the gene matches. The DNA of the CDR3 is TGCAGCGTTGTCACTAGCGGGGCAGTGCAGTACTTC. Residues: CSVVTSGAVQYF.

This clone was observed a single time. The chain is built from TRBV9 and TRBJ2-3; 8 nucleotides agree with TRBD2. This CDR3 has 15 amino acids. Per the germline V gene, CDR1 is SGDLS and CDR2 is YYNGEE. Trimming cost V 2 bases and J 9 bases; bases outside gene matches: 11. The CDR3 loop is CASSVGGGLQLTQYF. The CDR3 region has the DNA TGTGCCAGCAGCGTCGGGGGGGGACTACAGTTGACGCAGTATTTT. Complete variable domain (other parts from reference TRBV9 and TRBJ2-3): DSGVTQTPKHLITATGQRVTLRCSPRSGDLSVYWYQQSLDQGLQFLIQYYNGEERAKGNILERFSAQQFPDLHSELNLSSLELGDSALYFCASSVGGGLQLTQYFGPGTRLTVL.

As DNA, the CDR3 is TGTGCCAGCAGCTTACAGGGACACAATCAGCCCCAGCATTTT. This encodes CASSLQGHNQPQHF. This chain uses TRBV5-6 with TRBJ1-5, with D possibly TRBD1 on 6 matching bases. Trimming stripped 2 bases from V and 3 bases from J, with 9 bases between. Germline V gene lookup returns CDR1 SGHDT and CDR2 YYEEEE. The CDR3 covers 14 residues.

This sequence joins TRBV11-1 and TRBJ2-2; possible D gene TRBD2, 6 bases. V lost 1 base, J lost 1 base, and 7 bases lay in between. The CDR3 covers 15 residues. Germline values: CDR1 SGHAT, CDR2 FQDESV (reference sequence). This CDR3 reads CASSLGSGNTGELFF. CDR3 nucleotides: TGTGCCAGCAGCTTAGGTAGCGGGAACACCGGGGAGCTGTTTTTT.

The table lists this clone with a few counts. V gene TRBV7-2 combines with J gene TRBJ2-4; TRBD2 aligns across 13 bases. V lost 5 bases and J lost 9; bases outside the gene matches: 13. This CDR3 has 17 residues. The germline gives CDR1 SGHTA, CDR2 FQGNSA. The CDR3 loop reads CASSPGLAGAMQTIQYF. DNA of the CDR3: TGTGCCAGCAGCCCAGGACTAGCGGGGGCCATGCAAACCATTCAGTACTTC.

This clone was observed a few times. The chain uses TRBV29-1 and TRBJ1-1; TRBD1 is a possible D gene (5 bases). V was clipped by 4 bases and J by 0 bases, with 15 bases between them. Germline CDR1 reads SQVTM; CDR2 reads ANQGSEA. The CDR3 extends over 15 amino acids. This chain's CDR3 is CSVARQRVLNTEAFF. CDR3 sequence (DNA): TGCAGCGTTGCCCGACAGAGGGTCCTGAACACTGAAGCTTTCTTT.

This sequence joins TRBV6-5 and TRBJ1-1; the D is unclear. Germline CDR1 and CDR2: MNHEY and SVGAGI. This CDR3 has 14 amino acids. V lost 7 bases and J lost 0, with 12 bases in between. The CDR3 sequence is CASTGGLMNTEAFF. Written as DNA, the CDR3 is TGTGCCAGCACAGGCGGGCTAATGAACACTGAAGCTTTCTTT.

This clone has just a few counts. The genes are TRBV4-2 and TRBJ1-2, with 12 bases fitting TRBD1. V lost 0 bases, J lost 8 bases, and 7 bases stayed unmatched. This CDR3 contains 16 residues. Germline lookup yields CDR1 LGHNA and CDR2 YNFKEQ. CDR3 nucleotides: TGTGCCAGCAGCCAAGATATGGGACAGGGGGCCGGAGGCTACACCTTC. Translating it yields CASSQDMGQGAGGYTF.

J is TRBJ1-6 and V is TRBV2; D is unclear. Germline loops: CDR1 SNHLY, CDR2 FYNNEI. This CDR3 contains 12 residues. The V end was cut by 7 bases, the J end by 5 bases, with 6 bases between. Written as DNA, the CDR3 is TGTGCCAGCACCCTAGATAATTCACCCCTCCACTTT. Amino acid sequence: CASTLDNSPLHF.

This chain uses TRBV6-5 with TRBJ1-1; 9 nucleotides line up with TRBD1. J lost 6 bases, V lost 2 bases, and 4 bases had no gene match. CDR1 is MNHEY and CDR2 is SVGAGI in the germline V gene. The CDR3 runs 14 residues. DNA for the CDR3: TGTGCCAGCAGTTACGACAGGGGGTTTGCTGAAGCTTTCTTT. As protein: CASSYDRGFAEAFF.

The chain uses TRBV7-8 and TRBJ2-2; D assignment may be TRBD1 or TRBD2 (5 bases each). The germline V gene encodes CDR1 SGHVS and CDR2 FQNEAQ. Trimming removed 5 bases from V and 1 base from J, with 14 bases in between. CDR3 size: 16 residues. The chain's CDR3 is CASSVSGTMNTGELFF. As DNA, the CDR3 is TGTGCCAGCAGCGTCTCCGGGACCATGAACACCGGGGAGCTGTTTTTT. Based on the CDR3 plus reference TRBV7-8 and TRBJ2-2, the full variable domain is GAGVSQSPRYKVAKRGQDVALRCDPISGHVSLFWYQQALGQGPEFLTYFQNEAQLDKSGLPSDRFFAERPEGSVSTLKIQRTQQEDSAVYLCASSVSGTMNTGELFFGEGSRLTVL.

The CDR3 DNA reads as TGTGCCATCAGTGAGTTGACGACTAGCGGGAACACAGATACGCAGTATTTT. Translating it yields CAISELTTSGNTDTQYF. The chain employs TRBV10-3 and TRBJ2-3; 11 bases fit TRBD2. Looked up from germline, CDR1 is ENHRY and CDR2 is SYGVKD. J gave up 2 bases and V 1 base, and 5 bases lay outside the gene matches. CDR3 length equals 17 residues.

In this sample, this clone turned up a few times. The chain joins TRBV5-6 to TRBJ2-6; the D is unclear. CDR1 is SGHDT, CDR2 YYEEEE, per germline. The CDR3 runs to 15 residues. The V gene lost 2 bases and the J gene lost 0 bases, with 6 bases spanning the gap. For the CDR3, the DNA is TGTGCCAGCAGCTTTATGTCCTCTGGGGCCAACGTCCTGACTTTC. It is translated as CASSFMSSGANVLTF.

The chain joins TRBV9 to TRBJ1-2, with D hard to call. Trimming removed 0 bases from V and 4 bases from J, with 16 bases in between. CDR3 length: 16 residues. Germline-derived CDR1 and CDR2 are SGDLS and YYNGEE. CDR3 protein: CASSVGVAKGGYGYTF. The CDR3 nucleotides read TGTGCCAGCAGCGTAGGGGTCGCCAAGGGAGGCTATGGCTACACCTTC.

J is TRBJ1-6 and V is TRBV29-1; no clear D gene. Germline CDR1 reads SQVTM; CDR2 reads ANQGSEA. The CDR3 covers 11 residues. Deletions cut 3 bases from V and 9 bases from J, with 6 bases between. The DNA of the CDR3 is TGCAGCGTTGATGGTGGTTCACCCCTCCACTTT. Its translation is CSVDGGSPLHF.

This clone was counted a few times. The rearrangement links TRBV29-1 to TRBJ2-7; 7 bases align to TRBD1. V was pared by 5 bases and J by 2 bases, with 6 bases of the junction left unmatched. CDR1 SQVTM and CDR2 ANQGSEA come from the germline V gene. The CDR3 has 13 residues. This CDR3 is CSVSRGQPYEQYF. CDR3 nucleotides: TGCAGCGTTTCCCGGGGACAGCCCTACGAGCAGTACTTC.

J is TRBJ1-1 and V is TRBV25-1; D not resolved. This CDR3 spans 14 amino acids. The germline V gene has CDR1 MGHDK and CDR2 SYGVNS. The ends were cut back, 3 bases at V and 3 bases at J, with 11 bases in the middle. The CDR3 here is CASSERVGDTEAFF. Here the CDR3 DNA reads TGTGCCAGCAGTGAGAGGGTCGGGGACACTGAAGCTTTCTTT.